This passage covers 28 T cell receptor beta chains from one sample sequenced in a study of T-cell reconstitution after alpha-beta-depleted transplantation in children. It was with unique molecular identifiers that the TCRbeta library was prepared. TCRdb ran MiXCR on the PCR reads and lists one entry per CDR3 protein. The sample contains approximately 590,000 distinct CDR3 sequences, approximately 10% of which appear only once. The input for sequencing was PBMCs from the stem cell graft donor, taken from the stem cell graft. The receptors originated from a human donor who donated a stem cell graft to a child with acute myeloid leukemia.

The chain carries TRBV7-2 and TRBJ1-1; D possibly corresponds to TRBD1 (6 bases). The V gene's germline CDR1 is SGHTA and CDR2 FQGNSA. The CDR3 is made up of 15 amino acids. The V gene lost 1 base and the J gene lost 9 bases, with 18 bases spanning the gap. The CDR3 coding sequence is TGTGCCAGCAGCTTAGGGGGGGGCACTTCTTTTAAAGCTTTCTTT. This codes for CASSLGGGTSFKAFF.

This clonotype was picked up a small number of times. J is TRBJ2-5 and V is TRBV20-1; the match to TRBD2 covers 10 bases. The J segment lost 4 bases and the V segment lost 8 bases, leaving 10 bases of the junction unmatched. Germline lookup yields CDR1 DFQATT and CDR2 SNEGSKA (reference sequence). The CDR3 runs to 14 residues. The CDR3 nucleotides read TGCAGTAAAGCGGGAGGGCCCTCGGGAGAGACCCAGTACTTC. Protein product: CSKAGGPSGETQYF.

This clonotype was picked up a small number of times. The rearrangement uses TRBV4-2 and TRBJ2-2; 11 bases map to TRBD2. CDR3 length equals 13 residues. V lost 10 bases to trimming and J lost 5 bases; unmatched junction nucleotides: 3. The V gene's germline CDR1 is LGHNA and CDR2 YNFKEQ. Written as DNA, the CDR3 is TGTGCCACCCTAGCGGGAGGAACCGGGGAGCTGTTTTTT. Protein sequence: CATLAGGTGELFF.

The chain carries TRBV4-3 and TRBJ1-2; possibly TRBD1 for D (5 bases). Trimming removed 1 base at V and 4 bases at J, with 13 bases between. This CDR3 contains 15 residues. Germline V gene data show CDR1 as LGHNA and CDR2 as YSLEER. This CDR3 reads CASSQGVGTLYGYTF. CDR3 coding DNA: TGCGCCAGCAGCCAAGGTGTGGGGACCCTCTATGGCTACACCTTC.

CDR3 nucleotide sequence: TGTGCCAGCACCCTACTAGCGGGAGCAGAGACCGGGGAGCTGTTTTTT. It specifies CASTLLAGAETGELFF. The chain couples TRBV7-8 to TRBJ2-2, with 11 bases identical to TRBD2. J gave up 5 bases and V 7 bases, and 9 bases lay outside the gene matches. CDR1 is SGHVS, CDR2 FQNEAQ, per germline. The CDR3 length is 16 residues.

The chain carries TRBV28 and TRBJ2-2, with D unclear. The ends were cut back, 7 bases at V and 5 bases at J, with 11 bases in the middle. Looked up from germline, CDR1 is MDHEN and CDR2 is SYDVKM. The CDR3 runs 13 residues. In nucleotides, the CDR3 is TGTGCCAGCAAGACGGCGTTGACCGGGGAGCTGTTTTTT. Translating it yields CASKTALTGELFF.

This clonotype showed up just a few times. The gene calls are TRBV20-1 and TRBJ1-2; no clear D gene. V lost 0 bases and J lost 0, with 8 bases in between. The CDR3 extends over 14 amino acids. The germline V gene encodes CDR1 DFQATT and CDR2 SNEGSKA (reference sequence). CDR3 bases: TGCAGTGCTAGAGATTCCGCGGCTAACTATGGCTACACCTTC. Amino acid sequence: CSARDSAANYGYTF.

This clonotype has a handful of counts. V gene TRBV6-2 or TRBV6-3 combines with J gene TRBJ2-2, with D uncertain. Between the trimmed V and J ends, which lost 5 bases and 0 bases, there was a span of 10 bases. The CDR3 is 15 residues long. CDR1 is MNHEY and CDR2 is SVGEGT in the germline V gene. The CDR3 here is CASSGPRANTGELFF. The CDR3 coding sequence is TGTGCCAGCAGTGGTCCCCGCGCGAACACCGGGGAGCTGTTTTTT.

V usage is TRBV7-2 and J usage is TRBJ2-1, with 9 positions matching TRBD2. J gave up 7 bases and V 3 bases, and 7 bases lay outside the gene matches. Germline V gene sequence: CDR1 SGHTA, CDR2 FQGNSA. The CDR3 has 15 amino acids. CDR3 in DNA: TGTGCCAGCAGCTTGAGGCGGGAGGGGGGTAATGAGCAGTTCTTC. The encoded protein is CASSLRREGGNEQFF.

This clonotype has just a few counts. This chain joins TRBV5-1 and TRBJ2-7; 7 bases map to TRBD1. CDR1 SGHRS and CDR2 YFSETQ come from the germline V gene. The CDR3 has 15 amino acids. V shed 0 bases and J 12 bases; nucleotides not matched to a gene: 15. CDR3 in DNA: TGCGCCAGCAGCTTGGAGGGTACGGGACAGACGATCTCGTACTTC. Its protein product is CASSLEGTGQTISYF.

This chain links TRBV20-1 with TRBJ1-1, with no clear D. Trimming shortened V by 3 bases and J by 6 bases, and 14 bases separated the two germline ends. CDR3 length equals 13 residues. Germline V lookup: CDR1 DFQATT, CDR2 SNEGSKA (reference sequence). The CDR3 bases are TGCAGTGCTAGTGCTCTTAGGTTCGCTGAAGCTTTCTTT. This translates into CSASALRFAEAFF.

The chain joins TRBV6-1 to TRBJ2-2; 9 bases map to TRBD2. CDR3 length: 17 residues. CDR1 MNHNS and CDR2 SASEGT come from the germline V gene. Unmatched junction bases numbered 10, after V lost 6 bases and J lost 2 bases. This chain's CDR3 is CASSRPSSGVNTGELFF. CDR3 sequence (DNA): TGTGCCAGCAGCCGACCCTCTAGCGGGGTCAACACCGGGGAGCTGTTTTTT.

This clonotype was observed a handful of times. The chain joins TRBV20-1 to TRBJ2-3; unclear D gene. The V end lost 8 bases, the J end lost 5 bases, and 5 bases lay between the germline ends. Germline CDR1 is DFQATT and CDR2 is SNEGSKA (reference sequence). This CDR3 region has 9 residues. The CDR3: CSPKDTQYF. The CDR3 DNA follows: TGCAGTCCAAAAGATACGCAGTATTTT.

The chain is built from TRBV5-6 and TRBJ2-7; D remains unclear. V was cut by 1 base and J by 2 bases, with 7 bases left in between. The length of the CDR3 is 13 residues. The germline gives CDR1 SGHDT, CDR2 YYEEEE. The CDR3 loop reads CASSLYGTYEQYV. The CDR3 DNA sequence: TGTGCCAGCAGCTTGTATGGGACCTACGAGCAGTACGTC.

CDR3 nucleotides: TGTGCCAGCAGCCTGAGGGGACAGGGGTTGAACGAGCAGTACTTC. As protein: CASSLRGQGLNEQYF. This sequence joins TRBV9 and TRBJ2-7; 10 bases agree with TRBD1. Germline V lookup: CDR1 SGDLS, CDR2 YYNGEE. The CDR3 is 15 residues long. The junction had 9 bases not matched to a gene; V was cut back by 4 bases and J by 5 bases.

The V call is TRBV7-9, the J call TRBJ1-2; D unclear. V was pared by 5 bases and J by 4 bases, with 14 bases between. In germline, CDR1 is SEHNR, CDR2 FQNEAQ (reference sequence). This CDR3 has 14 residues. CDR3: CASSRSGDPYGYTF. In DNA form, the CDR3 reads TGTGCCAGCAGCAGATCGGGAGATCCCTATGGCTACACCTTC. The variable domain in full, with the rest retrieved from reference TRBV7-9 and TRBJ1-2, is DTGVSQNPRHKITKRGQNVTFRCDPISEHNRLYWYRQTLGQGPEFLTYFQNEAQLEKSRLLSDRFSAERPKGSFSTLEIQRTEQGDSAMYLCASSRSGDPYGYTFGSGTRLTVV.

This clonotype showed up just a few times. This chain joins TRBV19 and TRBJ2-5, with TRBD2 matching 7 bases. J was trimmed by 2 bases and V by 10 bases; bases with no gene match: 7. This CDR3 spans 13 amino acids. The germline V gene encodes CDR1 LNHDA and CDR2 SQIVND (reference sequence). CDR3 amino acids: CAIRLAGQETQYF. Written as DNA, the CDR3 is TGTGCCATCCGACTAGCCGGGCAAGAGACCCAGTACTTC.

The chain combines TRBV28 with TRBJ2-3; 8 bases match TRBD2. V lost 2 bases, J lost 4 bases, and 2 bases stayed unmatched. The CDR3 is 14 residues long. CDR1 is MDHEN, CDR2 SYDVKM, per germline. CDR3 protein: CASSLSGSPDTQYF. The CDR3 DNA sequence: TGTGCCAGCAGTTTAAGCGGGAGCCCAGATACGCAGTATTTT.

This clonotype was counted only a few times. V is TRBV7-8 and J is TRBJ2-7; 7 positions agree with TRBD2. Germline loops: CDR1 SGHVS, CDR2 FQNEAQ. V lost 5 bases to trimming and J lost 4 bases; unmatched junction nucleotides: 8. This CDR3 spans 14 amino acids. The DNA for the CDR3 is TGTGCCAGCAGCGACGCTAGCGGATATTACGAGCAGTACTTC. Protein sequence: CASSDASGYYEQYF.

The chain's CDR3 is CSVEDRPTIAKNIQYF. The CDR3 nucleotides are TGCAGCGTTGAAGATCGACCTACTATAGCCAAAAACATTCAGTACTTC. The chain links TRBV29-1 to TRBJ2-4; no firm D call. This CDR3 has 16 residues. Trimming cost V 0 bases and J 0 bases, with 12 bases left between them. Germline loops: CDR1 SQVTM, CDR2 ANQGSEA.

This clonotype was counted a few times. This chain links TRBV29-1 with TRBJ2-7; D might be TRBD2 (7 bases). The V end lost 7 bases, the J end lost 1 base, and 14 bases lay between the germline ends. The CDR3 sequence is 13 residues long. Germline CDR1 SQVTM, CDR2 ANQGSEA. The CDR3 DNA reads as TGCAGCGGTACAGGGAGGGAATCCTACGAGCAGTACTTC. Its translation: CSGTGRESYEQYF.

The chain uses TRBV4-3 and TRBJ2-1, with D possibly called TRBD1 or TRBD2 (6 bases each). V was clipped by 1 base and J by 9 bases, with 16 bases between them. The CDR3 is 15 residues long. In germline, CDR1 is LGHNA, CDR2 YSLEER. The CDR3 protein is CASSQGGGTGGEQFF. In DNA form, the CDR3 reads TGCGCCAGCAGCCAAGGAGGGGGGACCGGGGGTGAGCAGTTCTTC.

This chain links TRBV7-2 with TRBJ2-1; 7 nucleotides agree with TRBD2. Germline V gene lookup returns CDR1 SGHTA and CDR2 FQGNSA. This CDR3 is built from 17 residues. V shed 5 bases and J 0 bases; nucleotides not matched to a gene: 10. The CDR3 is CASSRVGGFSSYNEQFF. CDR3 nucleotide sequence: TGTGCCAGCAGCAGGGTGGGGGGGTTCAGCTCCTACAATGAGCAGTTCTTC. Complete variable domain (other parts from reference TRBV7-2 and TRBJ2-1): GAGVSQSPSNKVTEKGKDVELRCDPISGHTALYWYRQSLGQGLEFLIYFQGNSAPDKSGLPSDRFSAERTGGSVSTLTIQRTQQEDSAVYLCASSRVGGFSSYNEQFFGPGTRLTVL.

V gene TRBV29-1 combines with J gene TRBJ2-7, with D maybe TRBD2 (5 bases). V dropped 3 bases and J dropped 2 bases, with 20 bases sitting between them. The length of the CDR3 is 16 residues. CDR1 is SQVTM and CDR2 is ANQGSEA in the germline V gene. The CDR3 bases are TGCAGCGTTGACAGCGGTTTCGGTGGAACTACCTACGAGCAGTACTTC. Translated, it gives CSVDSGFGGTTYEQYF.

This clonotype occurred many times. The chain uses TRBV20-1 and TRBJ2-3, with D perhaps TRBD1 or TRBD2 (6 bases each). Trimming removed 6 bases at V and 0 bases at J, with 25 bases between. Germline V CDR1 and CDR2: DFQATT, SNEGSKA (reference sequence). This CDR3 region has 18 residues. The CDR3 is CSAHTVGGAGPSTDTQYF. CDR3 nucleotides: TGCAGTGCCCATACGGTGGGGGGCGCGGGACCTAGCACAGATACGCAGTATTTT.

This clonotype was seen a few times. This chain connects TRBV7-3 to TRBJ2-1; D possibly corresponds to TRBD1 (7 bases). The CDR3 sequence is 15 residues long. The V gene lost 4 bases and the J gene lost 7 bases, with 17 bases spanning the gap. Germline V lookup: CDR1 SGHTA, CDR2 FQGTGA. In nucleotides, the CDR3 is TGTGCCAGCAGCTCATCTGCGGCAGGGGGGAATGAGCAGTTCTTC. Translated: CASSSSAAGGNEQFF. The variable domain in full, completed from reference TRBV7-3 and TRBJ2-1, reads GAGVSQTPSNKVTEKGKYVELRCDPISGHTALYWYRQSLGQGPEFLIYFQGTGAADDSGLPNDRFFAVRPEGSVSTLKIQRTERGDSAVYLCASSSSAAGGNEQFFGPGTRLTVL.

This clonotype was counted only a few times. The V call is TRBV20-1, the J call TRBJ2-7; the match to TRBD2 covers 15 bases. The length of the CDR3 is 18 residues. The V gene's germline CDR1 is DFQATT and CDR2 SNEGSKA (reference sequence). V shed 0 bases and J 1 base; nucleotides not matched to a gene: 7. CDR3 in amino acids: CSARDSGLAGGLSYEQYF. In DNA, the CDR3 is TGCAGTGCTAGAGATAGCGGACTAGCGGGAGGGCTGTCCTACGAGCAGTACTTC.

This clonotype was seen ten or more times. The chain employs TRBV12-3 or TRBV12-4 and TRBJ2-3; the D gene is possibly TRBD1 (6 bases). The V end was cut by 5 bases, the J end by 2 bases, with 11 bases between. The CDR3 covers 14 residues. The CDR3 region is CASSGGQTTDTQYF. Written as DNA, the CDR3 is TGTGCCAGCAGTGGGGGACAAACCACAGATACGCAGTATTTT.